Listed below are T cell receptor beta chains from one sample, sequenced in a study of patients and donors after allogeneic stem cell transplantation. In TCRdb, the RT-PCR reads were re-called with MiXCR into one record per CDR3 protein. The sample consists of 900,000 to 1,000,000 distinct CDR3 sequences, over 15% of them appearing once. The sequencing input was blood, either unsorted or a sorted T cell fraction (not recorded which). Receptor source: a human donor who was either an allogeneic HSCT recipient or a stem cell or donor lymphocyte infusion donor (not recorded which). It is not recorded whose cells these are; they may come from a transplant donor. The CDR3 runs from the conserved cysteine through the conserved F or W. Fields, in order: V gene, D gene, clone size, J gene, CDR3 protein, CDR3 DNA. A D gene is named only where the DNA matches it firmly. Clone size is shown for a subset of rows, as once, few, many or a class of expanded clone.

v_call: TRBV15; d_call: .; clone_size: few; j_call: TRBJ1-1; cdr3_aa: CATSRVSPNTEAFF; cdr3_nt: TGTGCCACCAGCAGAGTGAGTCCGAACACTGAAGCTTTCTTT
v_call: TRBV10-3; d_call: TRBD2; clone_size: many; j_call: TRBJ2-1; cdr3_aa: CAIAGGSNEQFF; cdr3_nt: TGTGCCATCGCGGGAGGGAGTAATGAGCAGTTCTTC
v_call: TRBV19; d_call: .; clone_size: .; j_call: TRBJ2-7; cdr3_aa: CASSISGGPYEQYF; cdr3_nt: TGTGCCAGTAGTATTTCAGGAGGCCCCTACGAGCAGTACTTC
v_call: TRBV27; d_call: .; clone_size: .; j_call: TRBJ2-7; cdr3_aa: CASISASYEQYF; cdr3_nt: TGTGCCAGCATTTCCGCCTCCTACGAGCAGTACTTC
v_call: TRBV28; d_call: TRBD2; clone_size: .; j_call: TRBJ2-7; cdr3_aa: CATLTSGSALGEQYF; cdr3_nt: TGTGCCACCCTCACTAGCGGGAGCGCTCTGGGGGAGCAGTACTTC
v_call: TRBV19; d_call: TRBD2; clone_size: .; j_call: TRBJ2-7; cdr3_aa: CASTPRLAGGTHEQYF; cdr3_nt: TGTGCCAGTACCCCGAGGTTGGCGGGAGGTACCCACGAGCAGTACTTC
v_call: TRBV2; d_call: TRBD1; clone_size: .; j_call: TRBJ2-7; cdr3_aa: CASSEIVRTGIYEQYF; cdr3_nt: TGTGCCAGCAGTGAAATCGTCCGGACAGGGATATACGAGCAGTACTTC
v_call: TRBV2; d_call: .; clone_size: few; j_call: TRBJ2-2; cdr3_aa: CASESERNTGELFF; cdr3_nt: TGTGCCAGTGAGAGCGAACGGAACACCGGGGAGCTGTTTTTT
v_call: TRBV28; d_call: TRBD2; clone_size: .; j_call: TRBJ2-2; cdr3_aa: CASRTGTTSNTGELFF; cdr3_nt: TGTGCCAGCAGAACCGGGACTACCTCGAACACCGGGGAGCTGTTTTTT
v_call: TRBV30; d_call: .; clone_size: once; j_call: TRBJ2-3; cdr3_aa: CAWSVGPRPQDTQYF; cdr3_nt: TGTGCCTGGAGTGTAGGGCCCCGCCCGCAAGATACGCAGTATTTT
v_call: TRBV3-1; d_call: .; clone_size: few; j_call: TRBJ2-2; cdr3_aa: CASSQVVLGTGELFF; cdr3_nt: TGTGCCAGCAGCCAAGTTGTCTTAGGCACCGGGGAGCTGTTTTTT
v_call: TRBV10-3; d_call: TRBD2; clone_size: .; j_call: TRBJ2-5; cdr3_aa: CAVGQRGGEETQYF; cdr3_nt: TGTGCCGTCGGACAACGGGGGGGCGAAGAGACCCAGTACTTC
v_call: TRBV30; d_call: TRBD1; clone_size: .; j_call: TRBJ2-3; cdr3_aa: CAWRTQGADTQYF; cdr3_nt: TGTGCCTGGAGGACGCAGGGGGCAGATACGCAGTATTTT
v_call: TRBV28; d_call: .; clone_size: .; j_call: TRBJ2-1; cdr3_aa: CASNLGGLGNEQFF; cdr3_nt: TGTGCCAGCAACCTGGGGGGGCTCGGCAATGAGCAGTTCTTC
v_call: TRBV5-1; d_call: TRBD2; clone_size: .; j_call: TRBJ2-1; cdr3_aa: CASSLDPAGGPGEFF; cdr3_nt: TGCGCCAGCAGCTTGGATCCAGCGGGAGGGCCTGGGGAGTTCTTC
v_call: TRBV2; d_call: .; clone_size: few; j_call: TRBJ2-3; cdr3_aa: CASSRWSGADTQYF; cdr3_nt: TGTGCCAGCAGCCGCTGGTCGGGCGCAGATACGCAGTATTTT
v_call: TRBV20-1; d_call: .; clone_size: few; j_call: TRBJ2-6; cdr3_aa: CSARAEVTGGAGANVLTF; cdr3_nt: TGCAGTGCTAGAGCCGAAGTTACGGGGGGCGCTGGGGCCAACGTCCTGACTTTC
v_call: TRBV18; d_call: TRBD1; clone_size: few; j_call: TRBJ1-4; cdr3_aa: CASSQGAKEKLFF; cdr3_nt: TGTGCCAGCTCACAGGGGGCCAAAGAAAAACTGTTTTTT
v_call: TRBV28; d_call: .; clone_size: few; j_call: TRBJ2-7; cdr3_aa: CASSPTSAGQWGEQYF; cdr3_nt: TGTGCCAGCAGTCCCACATCCGCCGGACAGTGGGGCGAGCAGTACTTC
v_call: TRBV19; d_call: TRBD1; clone_size: .; j_call: TRBJ2-1; cdr3_aa: CASRVTGVRHNEQFF; cdr3_nt: TGTGCCAGTAGGGTAACAGGGGTTAGGCACAATGAGCAGTTCTTC
v_call: TRBV12-3/TRBV12-4; d_call: TRBD2; clone_size: .; j_call: TRBJ2-1; cdr3_aa: CASTPSSGGYNEQFF; cdr3_nt: TGTGCCAGCACCCCCTCCAGCGGGGGATACAATGAGCAGTTCTTC
v_call: TRBV3-1; d_call: .; clone_size: few; j_call: TRBJ2-3; cdr3_aa: CASSQDADSTDTQYF; cdr3_nt: TGTGCCAGCAGCCAAGATGCGGATAGCACAGATACGCAGTATTTT
v_call: TRBV3-1; d_call: TRBD2; clone_size: few; j_call: TRBJ2-3; cdr3_aa: CASSQDAGVPQYF; cdr3_nt: TGTGCCAGCAGCCAAGACGCGGGAGTACCGCAGTATTTT
v_call: TRBV2; d_call: TRBD1; clone_size: .; j_call: TRBJ1-2; cdr3_aa: CASSEEGQGLNYGYTF; cdr3_nt: TGTGCCAGCAGTGAAGAGGGACAGGGGCTAAACTATGGCTACACCTTC
v_call: TRBV24-1; d_call: TRBD1; clone_size: few; j_call: TRBJ1-5; cdr3_aa: CATSDPTTGAYNQPQHF; cdr3_nt: TGTGCCACCAGTGACCCCACGACAGGGGCCTACAATCAGCCCCAGCATTTT
v_call: TRBV6-1; d_call: .; clone_size: .; j_call: TRBJ2-7; cdr3_aa: CASRRTDSSYEQYF; cdr3_nt: TGTGCCAGCAGACGGACGGATAGCTCCTACGAGCAGTACTTC
v_call: TRBV15; d_call: .; clone_size: many; j_call: TRBJ2-3; cdr3_aa: CATSRDAGTPDTQYF; cdr3_nt: TGTGCCACCAGCAGAGACGCGGGGACTCCAGATACGCAGTATTTT
v_call: TRBV5-1; d_call: TRBD2; clone_size: many; j_call: TRBJ2-3; cdr3_aa: CASSSISGSTDTQYF; cdr3_nt: TGCGCCAGCAGCTCAATTAGCGGGAGCACAGATACGCAGTATTTT
v_call: TRBV19; d_call: TRBD1; clone_size: few; j_call: TRBJ1-2; cdr3_aa: CASSLPGQRERYYGYTF; cdr3_nt: TGTGCCAGTAGTCTACCGGGACAGAGAGAAAGGTACTATGGCTACACCTTC
v_call: TRBV18; d_call: .; clone_size: .; j_call: TRBJ2-3; cdr3_aa: CASSLTDGTDTQYF; cdr3_nt: TGTGCCAGCTCACTAACGGACGGCACAGATACGCAGTATTTT
v_call: TRBV6-2/TRBV6-3; d_call: TRBD2; clone_size: .; j_call: TRBJ2-1; cdr3_aa: CASSWRGENEQFF; cdr3_nt: TGTGCCAGCAGTTGGCGGGGGGAAAATGAGCAGTTCTTC
v_call: TRBV12-3/TRBV12-4; d_call: .; clone_size: many; j_call: TRBJ1-1; cdr3_aa: CASSLLPGRSTEAFF; cdr3_nt: TGTGCCAGCAGTTTACTTCCGGGGCGCAGTACTGAAGCTTTCTTT
v_call: TRBV6-4; d_call: .; clone_size: few; j_call: TRBJ2-4; cdr3_aa: CASKAGAKNIQYF; cdr3_nt: TGTGCCAGCAAGGCGGGAGCCAAAAACATTCAGTACTTC
v_call: TRBV18; d_call: TRBD2; clone_size: few; j_call: TRBJ2-7; cdr3_aa: CASSPSGGDEQYF; cdr3_nt: TGTGCCAGCTCCCCTTCGGGAGGGGACGAGCAGTACTTC
v_call: TRBV9; d_call: .; clone_size: .; j_call: TRBJ2-2; cdr3_aa: CASSVEYAGANTGELFF; cdr3_nt: TGTGCCAGCAGCGTAGAGTATGCGGGCGCGAACACCGGGGAGCTGTTTTTT
v_call: TRBV12-3/TRBV12-4; d_call: .; clone_size: few; j_call: TRBJ2-2; cdr3_aa: CASSLGSLAGIPGELFF; cdr3_nt: TGTGCCAGCAGTTTAGGGTCGCTAGCAGGGATCCCCGGGGAGCTGTTTTTT
v_call: TRBV20-1; d_call: .; clone_size: few; j_call: TRBJ2-7; cdr3_aa: CSARSASEYF; cdr3_nt: TGCAGTGCTAGAAGTGCTAGCGAGTACTTC
v_call: TRBV20-1; d_call: TRBD1; clone_size: .; j_call: TRBJ2-7; cdr3_aa: CSAAKYRGPYEQYF; cdr3_nt: TGCAGTGCTGCCAAGTACAGGGGGCCCTACGAGCAGTACTTC
v_call: TRBV20-1; d_call: .; clone_size: few; j_call: TRBJ2-4; cdr3_aa: CSAREAGGKYIQYF; cdr3_nt: TGCAGTGCTAGAGAAGCAGGGGGGAAATACATTCAGTACTTC
v_call: TRBV30; d_call: .; clone_size: .; j_call: TRBJ2-3; cdr3_aa: CAGTRGWWVDTQYF; cdr3_nt: TGTGCCGGGACACGGGGTTGGTGGGTTGATACGCAGTATTTT
v_call: TRBV20-1; d_call: .; clone_size: .; j_call: TRBJ2-7; cdr3_aa: CSARDLLEGDRSEQYF; cdr3_nt: TGCAGTGCTAGAGATCTCCTAGAGGGAGATAGGTCCGAGCAGTACTTC
v_call: TRBV5-1; d_call: TRBD1; clone_size: few; j_call: TRBJ1-2; cdr3_aa: CASSVGTGKYGYTF; cdr3_nt: TGCGCCAGCAGCGTCGGGACAGGGAAGTATGGCTACACCTTC
v_call: TRBV5-1; d_call: .; clone_size: many; j_call: TRBJ2-2; cdr3_aa: CASSLGHNTGELFF; cdr3_nt: TGCGCCAGCAGCTTGGGACATAACACCGGGGAGCTGTTTTTT
v_call: TRBV3-1; d_call: TRBD2; clone_size: few; j_call: TRBJ2-1; cdr3_aa: CASSREIWLAGGNEQFF; cdr3_nt: TGTGCCAGCAGCCGCGAGATTTGGCTAGCGGGAGGAAATGAGCAGTTCTTC
v_call: TRBV20-1; d_call: .; clone_size: few; j_call: TRBJ1-5; cdr3_aa: CSARIRANSNQPQHF; cdr3_nt: TGCAGTGCTAGGATCCGGGCCAATAGCAATCAGCCCCAGCATTTT
v_call: TRBV20-1; d_call: TRBD2; clone_size: few; j_call: TRBJ2-7; cdr3_aa: CSARGLAGFYEQYF; cdr3_nt: TGCAGTGCTAGAGGGCTAGCGGGGTTCTACGAGCAGTACTTC
v_call: TRBV5-1; d_call: .; clone_size: few; j_call: TRBJ2-7; cdr3_aa: CASSVTRSSYEQYF; cdr3_nt: TGCGCCAGCAGCGTGACCAGAAGCTCCTACGAGCAGTACTTC
v_call: TRBV4-3; d_call: .; clone_size: few; j_call: TRBJ1-5; cdr3_aa: CASSQDQGDQPQHF; cdr3_nt: TGCGCCAGCAGCCAAGATCAAGGGGATCAGCCCCAGCATTTT
v_call: TRBV27; d_call: .; clone_size: .; j_call: TRBJ2-1; cdr3_aa: CASSESQGSYNEQFF; cdr3_nt: TGTGCCAGCAGTGAGTCGCAGGGGTCCTACAATGAGCAGTTCTTC
v_call: TRBV18; d_call: .; clone_size: .; j_call: TRBJ2-7; cdr3_aa: CASSRGFQDSYEQYF; cdr3_nt: TGTGCCAGCTCGCGGGGTTTCCAGGATTCGTACGAGCAGTACTTC
v_call: TRBV12-3/TRBV12-4; d_call: .; clone_size: few; j_call: TRBJ2-2; cdr3_aa: CASSLGIGGELFF; cdr3_nt: TGTGCCAGCAGTTTAGGGATCGGCGGGGAGCTGTTTTTT
v_call: TRBV24-1; d_call: TRBD2; clone_size: .; j_call: TRBJ2-3; cdr3_aa: CATRPSGKDTQYF; cdr3_nt: TGTGCCACCAGACCTAGCGGGAAAGATACGCAGTATTTT
v_call: TRBV20-1; d_call: .; clone_size: .; j_call: TRBJ2-5; cdr3_aa: CSARGRGNHGTQYF; cdr3_nt: TGCAGTGCTAGGGGTAGGGGCAACCATGGGACCCAGTACTTC
v_call: TRBV5-6; d_call: .; clone_size: few; j_call: TRBJ1-4; cdr3_aa: CASSSDAINEKLFF; cdr3_nt: TGTGCCAGCAGCTCGGACGCGATTAATGAAAAACTGTTTTTT
v_call: TRBV7-9; d_call: .; clone_size: .; j_call: TRBJ1-1; cdr3_aa: CASSTPSRNTEAFF; cdr3_nt: TGTGCCAGCAGCACTCCGTCGAGGAACACTGAAGCTTTCTTT
v_call: TRBV4-1; d_call: .; clone_size: .; j_call: TRBJ1-6; cdr3_aa: CASSQAGGRSPLHF; cdr3_nt: TGCGCCAGCAGCCAGGCGGGGGGTCGTTCACCCCTCCACTTT
v_call: TRBV3-1; d_call: .; clone_size: few; j_call: TRBJ2-2; cdr3_aa: CASSQDWGTGELFF; cdr3_nt: TGTGCCAGCAGCCAAGATTGGGGCACCGGGGAGCTGTTTTTT